The TCR beta chain under discussion was sequenced for a study of monozygotic twins with inflammatory bowel disease. There are 13 residues in the CDR3. The germline V gene has CDR1 GTSNPN and CDR2 SVGIG (reference sequence). In preparing each TCR library, 3,500 to 4,500 ng of total RNA was used. TCRdb re-called the 5' RACE reads; one entry per CDR3 protein, DNA not given. In total, the table holds around 400,000 distinct CDR3 sequences. This clonotype originated in a human donor with ulcerative colitis or Crohn's disease, or a healthy co-twin of an affected twin (not recorded which). Sequenced material: blood. The genes are TRBV30 and TRBJ1-3; TCRdb's assignment of TRBD1 cannot be checked, as there is no DNA. The CDR3: CAWSLTRGNTIYF.